The 8 T cell receptor beta chains below come from one sample, sequenced in a study of T cells in Graves' hyperthyroidism and ophthalmopathy. Authors of the study amplified TCR beta CDR3 regions from RNA transcripts. RT-PCR in the first round (using the HTBI primer set) targeted the TCR CDR3. MiXCR was run by TCRdb on the multiplex PCR reads, yielding one entry per CDR3 protein. Among 600,000 to 650,000 distinct CDR3 sequences listed, around 20% were seen once. The sequencing input was blood. The source of these receptors is a man younger than 40 with Graves' ophthalmopathy.

This clonotype has only a few counts. The genes are TRBV6-2 or TRBV6-3 and TRBJ2-1, with TRBD2 identical over 12 bases. The CDR3 spans 17 residues. Looked up from germline, CDR1 is MNHEY and CDR2 is SVGEGT. The junction had 9 bases not matched to a gene; V was cut back by 4 bases and J by 5 bases. The CDR3 loop reads CASSSSPTSGSNNEQFF. The CDR3 DNA reads TGTGCCAGCAGTTCCAGCCCGACTAGCGGGAGCAACAATGAGCAGTTCTTC.

V and J are TRBV19 and TRBJ2-7; 7 nucleotides match TRBD1. In germline, CDR1 is LNHDA, CDR2 SQIVND (reference sequence). With V trimmed by 5 bases and J by 0 bases, 7 bases remained unmatched. CDR3 length: 15 residues. For the CDR3, the DNA is TGTGCCAGTAGTCCAGTAGCAGGGGGCTCCTACGAGCAGTACTTC. Translation: CASSPVAGGSYEQYF.

The table lists this clonotype with many counts. The rearrangement links TRBV4-3 to TRBJ2-7, with 8 bases aligning to TRBD1. This CDR3 has 15 residues. The J segment lost 3 bases and the V segment lost 4 bases, leaving 8 bases of the junction unmatched. Germline-derived CDR1 and CDR2 are LGHNA and YSLEER. CDR3 amino acids: CASSPGTGPRYEQYF. As DNA, the CDR3 is TGCGCCAGCAGCCCCGGGACAGGACCCCGCTACGAGCAGTACTTC.

This clonotype was found many times. This chain links TRBV7-2 with TRBJ2-3; TRBD2 aligns across 10 bases. The germline V gene encodes CDR1 SGHTA and CDR2 FQGNSA. The length of the CDR3 is 20 residues. J lost 2 bases, V lost 4 bases, and 18 bases had no gene match. The CDR3 bases are TGTGCCAGCAGCTCCAAACTAGCGGGGTTCCTGGCCTCATACACAGATACGCAGTATTTT. This encodes CASSSKLAGFLASYTDTQYF.

The chain employs TRBV28 and TRBJ2-4; D remains unclear. Germline V gene data show CDR1 as MDHEN and CDR2 as SYDVKM. CDR3 length: 15 residues. The V end was cut by 5 bases, the J end by 0 bases, with 11 bases between. The CDR3 nucleotides are TGTGCCAGCAGTATTCCGGCCCTAGCCAAAAACATTCAGTACTTC. It encodes CASSIPALAKNIQYF.

This clonotype was counted many times. J is TRBJ1-2 and V is TRBV18, with no clear D. This CDR3 contains 13 residues. Between the trimmed V and J ends, which lost 3 bases and 8 bases, there was a span of 13 bases. The germline V gene encodes CDR1 KGHSH and CDR2 LQKENI. The CDR3 DNA is TGTGCCAGCTCACCGGCGGAGGCGGGAGGCTACACCTTC. Encoded protein: CASSPAEAGGYTF.

The genes are TRBV20-1 and TRBJ2-5; 8 bases match TRBD1. The CDR3 runs 15 residues. V lost 0 bases to trimming and J lost 5 bases; unmatched junction nucleotides: 8. Germline lookup yields CDR1 DFQATT and CDR2 SNEGSKA (reference sequence). CDR3 nucleotide sequence: TGCAGTGCTAGAGACCCTACAGGGGGTCATGAGACCCAGTACTTC. It translates to CSARDPTGGHETQYF.

This chain joins TRBV20-1 and TRBJ1-2, with D tentatively TRBD1 (6 bases). Germline lookup yields CDR1 DFQATT and CDR2 SNEGSKA (reference sequence). The CDR3 runs to 14 residues. Between the trimmed V and J ends, which lost 0 bases and 3 bases, there was a span of 11 bases. The CDR3 loop is CSARDDRRDYGYTF. Here the CDR3 DNA reads TGCAGTGCTAGAGATGACAGGAGGGACTATGGCTACACCTTC.